This T cell receptor beta chain originates from a study of response to subunit inactivated influenza vaccine. TCRdb redid the calling of the RT-PCR reads with MiXCR, one entry per CDR3 protein. The table has some 200,000 distinct CDR3 sequences, about 12% seen once. The CDR3 contains 17 residues. Trimming pared 1 base from V and 3 bases from J, leaving 18 bases between. Germline loops: CDR1 SGHVS, CDR2 FQNEAQ. The sample was also linked to a second study, of T cells expressing NK-cell markers. In that study: A 5'RACE template switching approach incorporating UMIs was used to make TCR beta cDNA. CD3+CD56+NKG2C+, CD3+CD56+NKG2C- and CD3+CD56-NKG2C+ T cells, once sorted, supplied the TCR beta repertoires. Seven of the eight sequenced donors were classified as HCMV-seropositive, and one was classified as seronegative. Six or seven donors carried dominant NKG2C+ clonotypes that made up about 1.0-7.5% of their CD8+ T cells. The CD3+CD56-NKG2C+ fraction of several donors was also led by these clonotypes.

The rearrangement joins TRBV7-8 to TRBJ1-2; a weak D match, TRBD1 (6 bases). The sequence came from a man aged 45-60 years who received an inactivated influenza vaccine. The sample consisted of CD8+ T cells sorted from PBMCs, taken roughly 12 days after vaccination. CDR3 sequence (DNA): TGTGCCAGCAGCTTAGTCGGCGGGAAGACAGGAGACTATGGCTACACCTTC. Its translation: CASSLVGGKTGDYGYTF.